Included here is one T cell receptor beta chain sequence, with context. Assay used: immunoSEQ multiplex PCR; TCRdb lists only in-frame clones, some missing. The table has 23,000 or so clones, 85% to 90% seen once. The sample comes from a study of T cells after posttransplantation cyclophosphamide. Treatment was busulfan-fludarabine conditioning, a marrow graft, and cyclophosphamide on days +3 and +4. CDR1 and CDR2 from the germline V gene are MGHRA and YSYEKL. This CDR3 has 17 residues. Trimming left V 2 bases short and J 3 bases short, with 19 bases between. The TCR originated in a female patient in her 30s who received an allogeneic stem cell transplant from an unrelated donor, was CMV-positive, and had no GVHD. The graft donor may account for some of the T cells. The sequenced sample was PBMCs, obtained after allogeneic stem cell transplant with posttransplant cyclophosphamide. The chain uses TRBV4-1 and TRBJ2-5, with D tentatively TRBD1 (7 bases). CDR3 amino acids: CASSQSFPRGAKETQYF. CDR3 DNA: TGCGCCAGCAGCCAAAGTTTCCCCAGGGGGGCCAAAGAGACCCAGTACTTC.